Sequencing of this T cell receptor (beta chain) was carried out in a study of OX40 agonist ivuxolimab in advanced cancers. About the study: Intravenous ivuxolimab at 0.01 to 10 mg/kg was given to patients every 2 weeks.

V shed 4 bases and J shed 2 bases, with 11 bases lying between them. Germline V gene data show CDR1 as MNHEY and CDR2 as SVGAGI. The CDR3 has 14 residues. TCRdb's copy holds only in-frame clones and misses some; the assay was immunoSEQ multiplex PCR. The sample comprises 75,000 to 80,000 clones, about 87% of which are singletons, and roughly 0.54% rests with the top ten. This clonotype was sampled from an adult with an advanced solid tumor such as melanoma, head and neck, liver or kidney cancer. The sequencing here drew on CD4+ or CD8+ T cells sorted from blood, taken in a trial of the OX40 agonist ivuxolimab. The rearrangement joins TRBV6-5 to TRBJ2-5, with D possibly matching TRBD1 (5 bases). This CDR3 reads CASSFSRVQETQYF. The CDR3 DNA sequence: TGTGCCAGCAGTTTCTCCAGGGTTCAAGAGACCCAGTACTTC.